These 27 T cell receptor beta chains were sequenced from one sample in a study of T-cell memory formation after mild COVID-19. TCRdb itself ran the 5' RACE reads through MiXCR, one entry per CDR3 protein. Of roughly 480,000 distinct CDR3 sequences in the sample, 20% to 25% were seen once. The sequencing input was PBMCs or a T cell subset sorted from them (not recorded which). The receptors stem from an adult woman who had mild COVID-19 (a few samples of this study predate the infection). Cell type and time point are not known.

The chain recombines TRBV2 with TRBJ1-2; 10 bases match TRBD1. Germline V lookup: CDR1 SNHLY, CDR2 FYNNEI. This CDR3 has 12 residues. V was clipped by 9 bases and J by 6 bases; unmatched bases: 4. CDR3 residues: CASRQGANGYTF. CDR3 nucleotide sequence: TGTGCCAGTAGACAGGGGGCGAATGGCTACACCTTC. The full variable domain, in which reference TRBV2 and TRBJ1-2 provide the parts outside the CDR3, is EPEVTQTPSHQVTQMGQEVILRCVPISNHLYFYWYRQILGQKVEFLVSFYNNEISEKSEIFDDQFSVERPDGSNFTLKIRSTKLEDSAMYFCASRQGANGYTFGSGTRLTVV.

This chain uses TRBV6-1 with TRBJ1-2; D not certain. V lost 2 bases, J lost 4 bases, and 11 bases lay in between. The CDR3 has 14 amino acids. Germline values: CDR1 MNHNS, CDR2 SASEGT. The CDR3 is CASSENGVGYGYTF. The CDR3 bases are TGTGCCAGCAGTGAAAACGGGGTTGGCTATGGCTACACCTTC.

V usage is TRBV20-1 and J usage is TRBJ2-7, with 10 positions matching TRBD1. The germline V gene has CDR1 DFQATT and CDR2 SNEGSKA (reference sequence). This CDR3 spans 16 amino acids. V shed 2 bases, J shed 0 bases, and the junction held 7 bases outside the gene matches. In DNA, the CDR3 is TGCAGTGCTAGACCCCTCGGGACAGGGGACTCCTACGAGCAGTACTTC. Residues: CSARPLGTGDSYEQYF.

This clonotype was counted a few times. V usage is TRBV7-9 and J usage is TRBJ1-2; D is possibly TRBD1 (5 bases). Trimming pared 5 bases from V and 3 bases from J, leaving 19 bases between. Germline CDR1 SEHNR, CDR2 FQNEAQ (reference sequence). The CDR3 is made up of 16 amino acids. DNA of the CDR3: TGTGCCAGCAGCAACGGACCATGGGTCAGGGACTATGGCTACACCTTC. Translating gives CASSNGPWVRDYGYTF.

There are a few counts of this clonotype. CDR3 bases: TGTGCCAGCGGACAGGGGCTCAGCTCCTACAATGAGCAGTTCTTC. Residues: CASGQGLSSYNEQFF. The chain joins TRBV28 to TRBJ2-1; 9 bases match TRBD1. In germline, CDR1 is MDHEN, CDR2 SYDVKM. The CDR3 loop spans 15 amino acids. With 8 bases clipped from V and 0 bases from J, the junction kept 5 bases outside the gene matches.

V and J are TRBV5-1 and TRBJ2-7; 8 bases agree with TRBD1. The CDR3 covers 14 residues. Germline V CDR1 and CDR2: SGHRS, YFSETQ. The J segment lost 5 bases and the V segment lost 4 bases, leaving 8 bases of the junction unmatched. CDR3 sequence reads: CASSTQGAFDEQYF. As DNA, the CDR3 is TGCGCCAGCAGCACGCAGGGGGCTTTCGACGAGCAGTACTTC.

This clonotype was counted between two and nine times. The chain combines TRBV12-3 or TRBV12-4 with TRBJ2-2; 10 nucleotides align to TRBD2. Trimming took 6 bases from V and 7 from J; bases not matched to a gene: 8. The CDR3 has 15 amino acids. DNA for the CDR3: TGTGCCAGCAGGGGGGCTAGCGGGAGCAACGGGGAGCTGTTTTTT. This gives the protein CASRGASGSNGELFF.

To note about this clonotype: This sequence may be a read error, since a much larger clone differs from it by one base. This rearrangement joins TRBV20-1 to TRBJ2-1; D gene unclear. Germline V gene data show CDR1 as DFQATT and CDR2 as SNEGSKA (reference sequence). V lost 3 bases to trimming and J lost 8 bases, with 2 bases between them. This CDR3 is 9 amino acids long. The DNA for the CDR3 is TGCAGTGCTAGTGATGAGCAGTTCTTC. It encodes CSASDEQFF.

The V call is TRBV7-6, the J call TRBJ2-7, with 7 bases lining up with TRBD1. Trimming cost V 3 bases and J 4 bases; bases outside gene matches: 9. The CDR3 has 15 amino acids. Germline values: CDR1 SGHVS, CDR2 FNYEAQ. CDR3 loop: CASSFTGTATYEQYF. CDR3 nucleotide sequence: TGTGCCAGCAGCTTTACCGGGACAGCGACTTACGAGCAGTACTTC.

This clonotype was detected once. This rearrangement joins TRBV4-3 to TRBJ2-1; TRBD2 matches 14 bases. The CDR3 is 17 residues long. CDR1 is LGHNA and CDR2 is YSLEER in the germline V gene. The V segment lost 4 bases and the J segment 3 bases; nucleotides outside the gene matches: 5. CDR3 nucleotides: TGCGCCAGCAGCCTAGGGACTAGCGGGAGTGTCTACAATGAGCAGTTCTTC. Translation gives CASSLGTSGSVYNEQFF.

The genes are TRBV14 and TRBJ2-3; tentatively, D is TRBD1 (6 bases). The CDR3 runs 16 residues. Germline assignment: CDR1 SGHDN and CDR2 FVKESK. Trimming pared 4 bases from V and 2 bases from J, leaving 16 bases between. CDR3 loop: CASSPYQGRATDTQYF. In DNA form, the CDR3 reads TGTGCCAGCAGCCCATATCAGGGGAGAGCCACAGATACGCAGTATTTT.

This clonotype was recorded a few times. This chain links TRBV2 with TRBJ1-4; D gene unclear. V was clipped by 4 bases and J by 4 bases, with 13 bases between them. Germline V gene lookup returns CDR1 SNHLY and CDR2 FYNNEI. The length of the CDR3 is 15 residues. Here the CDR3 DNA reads TGTGCCAGCAGTGTATTGGAGACACTTAATGAAAAACTGTTTTTT. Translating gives CASSVLETLNEKLFF.

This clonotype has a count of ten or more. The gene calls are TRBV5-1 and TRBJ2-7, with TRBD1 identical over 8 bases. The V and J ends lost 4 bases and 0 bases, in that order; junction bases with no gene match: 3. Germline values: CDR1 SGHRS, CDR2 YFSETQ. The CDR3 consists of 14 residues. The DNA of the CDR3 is TGCGCCAGCAGCCTGACAGGGGCCTCCTACGAGCAGTACTTC. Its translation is CASSLTGASYEQYF.

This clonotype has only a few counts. DNA of the CDR3: TGTGCCAGCAGCACCCGCTCCGGGACAGCCCTCGTGACCCAGTACTTC. Its translation is CASSTRSGTALVTQYF. This sequence joins TRBV7-6 and TRBJ2-5; TRBD1 matches 7 bases. V lost 5 bases and J lost 7; bases outside the gene matches: 16. The CDR3 is 16 residues long. Germline V CDR1 and CDR2: SGHVS, FNYEAQ.

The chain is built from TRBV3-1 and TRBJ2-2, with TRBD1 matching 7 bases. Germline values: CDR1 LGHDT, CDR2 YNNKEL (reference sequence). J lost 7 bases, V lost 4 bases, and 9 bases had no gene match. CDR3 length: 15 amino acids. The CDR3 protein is CASSPGTDRSGELFF. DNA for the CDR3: TGTGCCAGCAGCCCCGGGACAGACCGTAGCGGGGAGCTGTTTTTT.

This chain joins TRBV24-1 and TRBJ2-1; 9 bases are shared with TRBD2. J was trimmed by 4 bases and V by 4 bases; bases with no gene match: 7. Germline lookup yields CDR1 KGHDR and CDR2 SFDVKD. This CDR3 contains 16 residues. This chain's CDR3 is CATSDLSGSSYNEQFF. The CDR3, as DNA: TGTGCCACCAGTGACCTTAGCGGGAGTTCATACAATGAGCAGTTCTTC.

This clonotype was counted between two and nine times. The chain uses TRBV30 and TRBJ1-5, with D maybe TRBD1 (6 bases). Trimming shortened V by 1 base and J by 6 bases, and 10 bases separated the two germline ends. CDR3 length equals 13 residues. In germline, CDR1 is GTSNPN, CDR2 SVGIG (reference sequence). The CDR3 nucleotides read TGTGCCTGGAGTGCGCAGACAGGTCAGCCCCAGCATTTT. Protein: CAWSAQTGQPQHF.

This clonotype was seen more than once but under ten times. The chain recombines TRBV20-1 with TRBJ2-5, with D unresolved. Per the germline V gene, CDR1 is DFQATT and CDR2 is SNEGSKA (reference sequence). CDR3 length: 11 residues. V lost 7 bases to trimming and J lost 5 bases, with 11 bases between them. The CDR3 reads CSVLVFETQYF. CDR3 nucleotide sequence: TGCAGTGTATTAGTATTTGAGACCCAGTACTTC.

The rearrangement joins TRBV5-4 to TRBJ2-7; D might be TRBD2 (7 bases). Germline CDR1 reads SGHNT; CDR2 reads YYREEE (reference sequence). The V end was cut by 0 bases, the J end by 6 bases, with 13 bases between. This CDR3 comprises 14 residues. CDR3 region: CASSLEGGALEQYF. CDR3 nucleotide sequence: TGTGCCAGCAGCTTGGAAGGGGGGGCACTCGAGCAGTACTTC.

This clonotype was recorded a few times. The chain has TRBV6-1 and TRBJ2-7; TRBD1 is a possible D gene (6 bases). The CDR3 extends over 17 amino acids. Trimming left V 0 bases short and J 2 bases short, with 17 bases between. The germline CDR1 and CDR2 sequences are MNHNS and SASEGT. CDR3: CASSEALGGGRPYEQYF. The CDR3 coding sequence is TGTGCCAGCAGTGAAGCGCTTGGTGGGGGCCGACCCTACGAGCAGTACTTC.

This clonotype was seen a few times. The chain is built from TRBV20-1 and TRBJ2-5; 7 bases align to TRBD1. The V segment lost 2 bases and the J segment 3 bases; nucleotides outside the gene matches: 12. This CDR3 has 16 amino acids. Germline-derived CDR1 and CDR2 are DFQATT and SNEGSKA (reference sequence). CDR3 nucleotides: TGCAGTGCTAGATGGGGTAGGGGGCCCGATAAAGAGACCCAGTACTTC. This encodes CSARWGRGPDKETQYF.

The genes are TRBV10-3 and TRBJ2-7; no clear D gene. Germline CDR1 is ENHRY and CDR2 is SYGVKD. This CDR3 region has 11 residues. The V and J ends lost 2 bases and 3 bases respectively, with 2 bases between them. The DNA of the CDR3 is TGTGCCATCAGTGAGATCTACGAGCAGTACTTC. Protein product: CAISEIYEQYF.

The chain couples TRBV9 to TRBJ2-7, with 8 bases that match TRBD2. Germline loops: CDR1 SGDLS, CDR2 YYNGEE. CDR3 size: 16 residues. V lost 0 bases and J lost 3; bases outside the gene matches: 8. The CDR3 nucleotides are TGTGCCAGCAGCGTAGGAAACGGGAGGGCCGACTACGAGCAGTACTTC. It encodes CASSVGNGRADYEQYF.

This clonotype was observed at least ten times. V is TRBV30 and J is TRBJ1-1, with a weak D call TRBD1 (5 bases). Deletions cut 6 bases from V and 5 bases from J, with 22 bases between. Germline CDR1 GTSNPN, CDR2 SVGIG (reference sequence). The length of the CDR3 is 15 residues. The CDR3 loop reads CACRGPGQKSTEAFF. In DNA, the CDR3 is TGTGCCTGTCGCGGGCCAGGACAAAAATCGACTGAAGCTTTCTTT.

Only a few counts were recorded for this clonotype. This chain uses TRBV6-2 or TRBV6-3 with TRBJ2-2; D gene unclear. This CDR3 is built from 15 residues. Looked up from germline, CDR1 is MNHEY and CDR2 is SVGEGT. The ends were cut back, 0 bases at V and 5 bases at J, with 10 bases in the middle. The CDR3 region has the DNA TGTGCCAGCAGTTACTCGACGGTCGGGACCGGGGAGCTGTTTTTT. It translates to CASSYSTVGTGELFF.

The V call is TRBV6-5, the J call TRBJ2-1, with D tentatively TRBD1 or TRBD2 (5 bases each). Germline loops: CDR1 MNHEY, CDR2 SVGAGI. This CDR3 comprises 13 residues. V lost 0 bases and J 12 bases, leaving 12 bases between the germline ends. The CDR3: CASSYSRGDSQFF. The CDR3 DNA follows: TGTGCCAGCAGTTACTCAAGAGGGGATTCGCAGTTCTTC.

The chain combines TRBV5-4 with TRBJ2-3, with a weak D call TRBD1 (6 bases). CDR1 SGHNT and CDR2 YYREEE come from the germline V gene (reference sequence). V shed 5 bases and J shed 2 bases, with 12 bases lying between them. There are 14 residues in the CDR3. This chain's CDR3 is CASRRGRDTDTQYF. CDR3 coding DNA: TGTGCCAGCAGGAGGGGGAGAGACACAGATACGCAGTATTTT. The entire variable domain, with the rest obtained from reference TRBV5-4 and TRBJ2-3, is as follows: ETGVTQSPTHLIKTRGQQVTLRCSSQSGHNTVSWYQQALGQGPQFIFQYYREEENGRGNFPPRFSGLQFPNYSSELNVNALELDDSALYLCASRRGRDTDTQYFGPGTRLTVL.